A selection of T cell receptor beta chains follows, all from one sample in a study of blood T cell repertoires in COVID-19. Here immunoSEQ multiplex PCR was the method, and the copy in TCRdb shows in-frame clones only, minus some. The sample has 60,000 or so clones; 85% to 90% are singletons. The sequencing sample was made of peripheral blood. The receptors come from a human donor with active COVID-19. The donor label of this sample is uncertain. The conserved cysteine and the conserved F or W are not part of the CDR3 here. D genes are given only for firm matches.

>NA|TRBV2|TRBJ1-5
ASSETRGWQPQH
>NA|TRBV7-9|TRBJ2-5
ASSLSLGSVGQETQY
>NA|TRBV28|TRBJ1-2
ASSLYRAYGYT
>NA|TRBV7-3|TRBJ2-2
ASSLNPTREGTGELF
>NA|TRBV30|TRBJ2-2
AWSVLTGNTGELF
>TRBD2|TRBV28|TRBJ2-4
ASSSGLAVTLAKNIQY
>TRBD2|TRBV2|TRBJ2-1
ASGLAFSSYNEQF
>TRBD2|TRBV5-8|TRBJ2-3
ASSQRGRSTDTQY
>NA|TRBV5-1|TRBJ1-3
ASSLSGYSGNTIY
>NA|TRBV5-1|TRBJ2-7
ASSLTVYEQY
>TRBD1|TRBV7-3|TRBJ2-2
ASSPGQHTGELF
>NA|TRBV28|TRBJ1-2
ASSWGGRNGYT
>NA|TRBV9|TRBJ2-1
ASSSGGLSYNEQF
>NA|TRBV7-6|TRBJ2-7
ASSLGGSAYEQY
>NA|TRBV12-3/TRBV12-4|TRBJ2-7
ASGTGTTYEQY
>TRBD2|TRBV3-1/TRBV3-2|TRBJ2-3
ASSQGGGHSTDTQY
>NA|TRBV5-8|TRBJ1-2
ASSLVRYGYT
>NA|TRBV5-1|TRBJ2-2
ASSLEGVPNTGELF
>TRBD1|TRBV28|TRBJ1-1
ASSIRGRFTEAF
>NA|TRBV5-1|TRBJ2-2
ASSLVANTGELF
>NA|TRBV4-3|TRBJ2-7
ASSILEGSAYEQY
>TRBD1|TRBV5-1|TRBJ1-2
ASSLAPTGEVYGYT
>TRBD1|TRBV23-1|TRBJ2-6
ASSQLARDSRSSGGNVLT
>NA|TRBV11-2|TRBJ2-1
ASSRDSYNEQF
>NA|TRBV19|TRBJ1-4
ASSNQDATNEKLF
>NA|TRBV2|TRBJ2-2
ASSDIQGIHGELF
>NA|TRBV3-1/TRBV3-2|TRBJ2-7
ASSQDILPGEQY
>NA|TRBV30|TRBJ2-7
AWTGAASEQY
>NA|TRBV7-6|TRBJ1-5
ASSLLGADSNQPQH
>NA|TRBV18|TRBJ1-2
ASSQGPDGYT
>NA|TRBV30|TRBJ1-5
AWSVPGQGYQPQH
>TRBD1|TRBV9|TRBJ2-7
ASSVVGTGGDEQY
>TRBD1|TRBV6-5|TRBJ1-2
ASRDGQGDYGYT
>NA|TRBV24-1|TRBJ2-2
ATSILGGGTGELF
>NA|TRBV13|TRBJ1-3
ASSLGRGGNTIY
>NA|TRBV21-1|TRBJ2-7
ASRICPGQIYEQY
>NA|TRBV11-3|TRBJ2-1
ASSPATGDNEQF
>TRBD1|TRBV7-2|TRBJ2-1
ASRPDRGSFNEQF
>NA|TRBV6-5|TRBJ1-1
ASSYSRVGRKSEAF
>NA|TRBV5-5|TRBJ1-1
ASSLDRVMNTEAF
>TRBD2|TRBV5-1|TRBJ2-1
ASSPGLAGGNEQF
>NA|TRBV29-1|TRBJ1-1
SVGIGGGGNTEAF
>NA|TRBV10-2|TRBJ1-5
ATMDQGRGNQPQH
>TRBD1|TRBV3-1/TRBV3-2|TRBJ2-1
ASSLSDRLKEEQF
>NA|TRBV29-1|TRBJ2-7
SAKTTGYYEQY
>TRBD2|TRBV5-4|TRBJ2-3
ASSLASGGTDTQY
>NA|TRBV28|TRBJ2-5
ASSPQRARGGTQY
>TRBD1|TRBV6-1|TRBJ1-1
ASSEGPGQGAAEAF
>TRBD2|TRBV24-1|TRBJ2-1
ATSDFTSGEQF
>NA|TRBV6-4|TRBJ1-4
ASSPPGEKLF
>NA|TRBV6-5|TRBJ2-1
ASSYSGRKEQF
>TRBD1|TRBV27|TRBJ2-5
ASSSRDSQETQY
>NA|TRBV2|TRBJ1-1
ASSEREGFTEAF
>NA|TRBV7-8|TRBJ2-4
ASSLAGRNIQY
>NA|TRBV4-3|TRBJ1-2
ASSQDQGGYGYT
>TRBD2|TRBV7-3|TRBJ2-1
ASSPGTSGGAGPIEQF
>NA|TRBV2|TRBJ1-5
ASSDVTGQPQH
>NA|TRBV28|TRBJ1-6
ASTAPRGPLH
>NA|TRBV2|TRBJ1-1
ASLGDGGGTEAF